The 8 T cell receptor beta chains below all came from one sample that was sequenced in a study of cytomegalovirus exposure and HLA in healthy donors. Assay: immunoSEQ multiplex PCR; the TCRdb copy retains only in-frame clones and omits some. The table shows around 250,000 clones, with around 91% occurring only once. The sample comprised PBMCs. These receptors were collected from a woman between 18 and 29 years old in good health and CMV-seronegative.

This chain links TRBV5-1 with TRBJ2-1, with TRBD2 identical over 10 bases. The germline gives CDR1 SGHRS, CDR2 YFSETQ. V lost 3 bases, J lost 15 bases, and 15 bases stayed unmatched. The CDR3 is 15 amino acids. The CDR3 DNA sequence: TGCGCCAGCAGCTATCAGCGGTCTAGCGGGGGCGAGGGGTTCTTC. It translates to CASSYQRSSGGEGFF.

The V and J genes are TRBV14 and TRBJ1-6; TRBD1 matches 9 bases. The J segment lost 6 bases and the V segment lost 6 bases, leaving 9 bases of the junction unmatched. The CDR3 length is 16 residues. Germline V CDR1 and CDR2: SGHDN, FVKESK. The CDR3 loop reads CASRRTGGQFNSPLHF. CDR3 nucleotides: TGTGCCAGCAGACGAACAGGGGGCCAATTTAATTCACCCCTCCACTTT.

This sequence joins TRBV6-4 and TRBJ1-2; 9 nucleotides line up with TRBD1. This CDR3 spans 13 amino acids. The V gene's germline CDR1 is MRHNA and CDR2 SNTAGT. J lost 8 bases, V lost 4 bases, and 5 bases had no gene match. DNA of the CDR3: TGTGCCAGCAGTGCGGACAGGGGTCGCGGCTACACCTTC. Translated, it gives CASSADRGRGYTF.

V and J are TRBV4-3 and TRBJ2-1; TRBD2 aligns across 12 bases. The germline gives CDR1 LGHNA, CDR2 YSLEER. V was clipped by 0 bases and J by 6 bases; unmatched bases: 3. CDR3 size: 16 residues. The CDR3 DNA is TGCGCCAGCAGCCAAGATCTAGCGGGGGGGCGCAATGAGCAGTTCTTC. Translated: CASSQDLAGGRNEQFF.

The CDR3 coding sequence is TGCAGCTCGACTAGCGCGAGCTCCTACAATGAGCAGTTCTTC. It yields the protein CSSTSASSYNEQFF. The J gene is TRBJ2-1, the V gene TRBV29-1, with 8 nucleotides matching TRBD2. Per germline, CDR1 SQVTM and CDR2 ANQGSEA. V lost 8 bases and J lost 0; bases outside the gene matches: 6. The CDR3 sequence is 14 residues long.

The chain couples TRBV5-4 to TRBJ2-3, with D possibly matching TRBD2 (5 bases). CDR1 and CDR2 from the germline V gene are SGHNT and YYREEE (reference sequence). V was clipped by 6 bases and J by 15 bases, with 23 bases between them. This CDR3 comprises 13 residues. The CDR3 DNA follows: TGTGCCAGCACCGTCCAAGCGGACCCCACGCCCTATTTT. The encoded protein is CASTVQADPTPYF.

The chain recombines TRBV9 with TRBJ2-1; 9 bases fit TRBD2. Germline trimming cut 0 bases from V and 3 bases from J; bases unmatched to any gene: 4. Germline V CDR1 and CDR2: SGDLS, YYNGEE. This CDR3 region has 16 residues. The CDR3 here is CASSVGSGGLYNEQFF. CDR3 DNA sequence: TGTGCCAGCAGCGTAGGAAGCGGGGGGCTCTACAATGAGCAGTTCTTC.

This chain uses TRBV28 with TRBJ2-7; 10 nucleotides line up with TRBD2. V was clipped by 5 bases and J by 1 base; unmatched bases: 2. The germline V gene has CDR1 MDHEN and CDR2 SYDVKM. This CDR3 spans 14 amino acids. CDR3 amino acids: CASSRGLASYEQYV. As DNA, the CDR3 is TGTGCCAGCAGTAGGGGACTAGCGTCCTACGAGCAGTACGTC.